The 30 T cell receptor beta chains given below trace back to one sample, sequenced in a study of vaccination and CD4 T cells after COVID-19. Cultured CD4+ T cells had their DNA profiled by the Oncomine TCR Beta short-read assay. One entry per CDR3 protein results from TCRdb running MiXCR on the PCR reads. The top ten clones hold about 53% of a sample with a few thousand distinct CDR3 sequences, about a quarter of them seen once. These receptors are not linked to any known antigen. Treatment noted: approximately nine-day PBMC culture with coronavirus spike peptide pools or control peptides (ViraFEST assay). Here the sequenced sample was CD4+ T cells from blood, cultured in vitro, taken after SARS-CoV-2 vaccination. All receptors come from a human donor who had recovered from COVID-19.

This clonotype turned up a few times. The chain carries TRBV19 and TRBJ2-7; 7 bases map to TRBD1. The CDR3 extends over 13 amino acids. Per the germline V gene, CDR1 is LNHDA and CDR2 is SQIVND (reference sequence). V was clipped by 3 bases and J by 5 bases; unmatched bases: 4. CDR3 sequence (DNA): TGTGCCAGTAGTATGGGACAGCTCGACGAGCAGTACTTC. Protein: CASSMGQLDEQYF.

CDR3 nucleotide sequence: TGTGCCAGCAGTAACGGACAGGGAAATAATTCACCCCTCCACTTT. It codes for CASSNGQGNNSPLHF. The chain employs TRBV28 and TRBJ1-6; TRBD1 matches at 8 bases. The trim removed 5 bases at V and 5 bases at J, leaving 5 bases unmatched. The CDR3 contains 15 residues. Germline V gene data show CDR1 as MDHEN and CDR2 as SYDVKM.

This clonotype was detected a few times. The chain joins TRBV7-2 to TRBJ2-7, with D unclear. V gave up 4 bases and J gave up 1 base, with 5 bases separating them. The CDR3 covers 12 residues. Germline V CDR1 and CDR2: SGHTA, FQGNSA. The CDR3 DNA is TGTGCCAGCAGCTCCATATCCTACGAGCAGTACTTC. Translated, it gives CASSSISYEQYF.

This clonotype was detected only once. The V and J genes are TRBV12-3 or TRBV12-4 and TRBJ1-6; 8 nucleotides match TRBD1. Trimming removed 3 bases from V and 8 bases from J; junction bases left unmatched: 6. There are 15 residues in the CDR3. The CDR3 DNA follows: TGTGCCAGCAGTTTTATGGGCAGGGGGCATTCACCCCTCCACTTT. This translates into CASSFMGRGHSPLHF.

This clonotype has a handful of counts. The chain employs TRBV25-1 and TRBJ2-7; weak D call: TRBD2 (7 bases). V lost 3 bases and J lost 1, with 22 bases in between. The CDR3 is 18 residues long. From germline, CDR1 is MGHDK and CDR2 SYGVNS. Written as DNA, the CDR3 is TGTGCCAGCAGTGAGGGGCCCAGTGGAGGGAGGGGGTCCTACGAGCAGTACTTC. It translates to CASSEGPSGGRGSYEQYF.

The gene calls are TRBV19 and TRBJ2-3; a weak D match, TRBD2 (6 bases). The germline V gene has CDR1 LNHDA and CDR2 SQIVND (reference sequence). V lost 8 bases and J lost 4, with 13 bases in between. The CDR3 covers 13 residues. Here the CDR3 DNA reads TGTGCCAGTGGAATGGGGGGACCAGATACGCAGTATTTT. The encoded protein is CASGMGGPDTQYF.

In its sample, this clonotype ranks as medium-sized. This sequence joins TRBV7-8 and TRBJ1-6; D is unclear. CDR1 is SGHVS, CDR2 FQNEAQ, per germline. Trimming shortened V by 5 bases and J by 11 bases, and 19 bases separated the two germline ends. The CDR3 has 15 residues. Here the CDR3 DNA reads TGTGCCAGCAGCGTAGATAGTTCACCGGCGGCACCCCTCCACTTT. Its protein is CASSVDSSPAAPLHF. The full variable domain, with the rest looked up from reference TRBV7-8 and TRBJ1-6, is GAGVSQSPRYKVAKRGQDVALRCDPISGHVSLFWYQQALGQGPEFLTYFQNEAQLDKSGLPSDRFFAERPEGSVSTLKIQRTQQEDSAVYLCASSVDSSPAAPLHFGNGTRLTVT.

The genes are TRBV6-1 and TRBJ2-1; 15 bases agree with TRBD2. Per germline, CDR1 MNHNS and CDR2 SASEGT. V shed 6 bases, J shed 6 bases, and the junction held 9 bases outside the gene matches. This CDR3 comprises 17 residues. The CDR3 DNA sequence: TGTGCCAGCAGATCGGGACTAGCGGGGGGATTGATCAATGAGCAGTTCTTC. Protein: CASRSGLAGGLINEQFF.

This chain connects TRBV11-3 to TRBJ2-7, with a possible D match to TRBD1 (5 bases). The germline V gene encodes CDR1 SGHNT and CDR2 YENEEA. The CDR3 contains 13 residues. Trimming took 3 bases from V and 7 from J, leaving 13 bases between them. CDR3 in amino acids: CASSFDSALEQYF. CDR3 bases: TGTGCCAGCAGCTTCGACAGCGCCTTGGAGCAGTACTTC.

The V gene is TRBV20-1, the J gene TRBJ2-3, with TRBD2 matching 8 bases. This CDR3 contains 18 residues. V shed 1 base, J shed 3 bases, and the junction held 15 bases outside the gene matches. Germline CDR1 reads DFQATT; CDR2 reads SNEGSKA (reference sequence). The CDR3: CSARVGWDSGDITDTQYF. In DNA form, the CDR3 reads TGCAGTGCTAGAGTAGGGTGGGATAGCGGGGATATAACAGATACGCAGTATTTT.

To note about this clonotype: A read error may explain this, as a much larger clone is one base away. This chain connects TRBV7-2 to TRBJ2-6, with D tentatively TRBD2 (5 bases). The CDR3 length is 15 residues. Per the germline V gene, CDR1 is SGHTA and CDR2 is FQGNSA. The CDR3 is CAGRAVSPGANVLTF. DNA of the CDR3: TGTGCCGGCAGAGCGGTAAGCCCTGGGGCCAACGTCCTGACTTTC. The entire variable domain, with the rest obtained from reference TRBV7-2 and TRBJ2-6, is as follows: GAGVSQSPSNKVTEKGKDVELRCDPISGHTALYWYRQSLGQGLEFLIYFQGNSAPDKSGLPSDRFSAERTGGSVSTLTIQRTQQEDSAVYLCAGRAVSPGANVLTFGAGSRLTVL.

To note about this clonotype: This may arise from a read error, as a much more abundant clone is one base away. V is TRBV4-1 and J is TRBJ2-5, with D hard to call. Per the germline V gene, CDR1 is MGHRA and CDR2 is YSYEKL. The CDR3 has 13 amino acids. The CDR3 DNA follows: TGCGCCGGCAGCCAATTAAGCGTAGAGACCCAGTACTTC. Translation gives CAGSQLSVETQYF.

There are a few counts of this clonotype. The gene calls are TRBV7-3 and TRBJ2-3; 8 positions agree with TRBD2. The trim removed 5 bases at V and 2 bases at J, leaving 3 bases unmatched. Germline CDR1 is SGHTA and CDR2 is FQGTGA. The CDR3 consists of 14 residues. In DNA form, the CDR3 reads TGTGCCAGCAGCCGTAGCGGGGACACAGATACGCAGTATTTT. Its translation: CASSRSGDTDTQYF. Supplemented by reference TRBV7-3 and TRBJ2-3, the full variable domain reads GAGVSQTPSNKVTEKGKYVELRCDPISGHTALYWYRQSLGQGPEFLIYFQGTGAADDSGLPNDRFFAVRPEGSVSTLKIQRTERGDSAVYLCASSRSGDTDTQYFGPGTRLTVL.

The chain employs TRBV7-2 and TRBJ1-1, with TRBD1 matching over 10 bases. V dropped 5 bases and J dropped 7; count of bases not matched to a gene: 7. The germline V gene has CDR1 SGHTA and CDR2 FQGNSA. The CDR3 length is 14 residues. CDR3 in DNA: TGTGCCAGCAGCATAGACAGGGGGCGGGGTGAAGCTTTCTTT. Its translation is CASSIDRGRGEAFF.

At least ten counts were recorded for this clonotype. The CDR3 DNA is TGTGCCAGCAGCTTAGACCCCCGGGGATTCGGCTATGGCTACACCTTC. Residues: CASSLDPRGFGYGYTF. This chain links TRBV7-2 with TRBJ1-2; D call uncertain. The V and J ends lost 1 base and 4 bases respectively, with 16 bases between them. The CDR3 extends over 16 amino acids. Germline V gene sequence: CDR1 SGHTA, CDR2 FQGNSA.

This clonotype was picked up one time. Its ends do not fully match the called genes, so a read error is possible. V usage is TRBV7-9 and J usage is TRBJ2-6; maybe TRBD1 (5 bases). The CDR3 totals 14 residues. Germline V gene sequence: CDR1 SEHNR, CDR2 FQNEAQ (reference sequence). The CDR3: CASRKDSGANVLNF. CDR3 DNA: TGTGCCAGTAGGAAAGACTCTGGGGCCAACGTCCTGAATTTC.

The gene calls are TRBV19 and TRBJ2-1; D unclear. V gave up 3 bases and J gave up 4 bases, with 7 bases separating them. Germline lookup yields CDR1 LNHDA and CDR2 SQIVND (reference sequence). The length of the CDR3 is 13 residues. The CDR3 spells CASSIGRYNEQFF. The CDR3 bases are TGTGCCAGTAGTATTGGACGGTACAATGAGCAGTTCTTC.

CDR3 nucleotide sequence: TGTGCCAGCAGTTACGACAGATCCTACGAGCAGTACTTC. It encodes CASSYDRSYEQYF. This chain joins TRBV6-5 and TRBJ2-7; possibly TRBD1 for D (5 bases). V was trimmed by 2 bases and J by 1 base, leaving 6 bases between them. The CDR3 extends over 13 amino acids. Germline CDR1 and CDR2: MNHEY and SVGAGI.

The V and J genes are TRBV29-1 and TRBJ1-2; weak D call: TRBD1 (6 bases). V gave up 7 bases and J gave up 7 bases, with 19 bases separating them. This CDR3 region has 13 residues. CDR1 is SQVTM and CDR2 is ANQGSEA in the germline V gene. The CDR3 loop is CSAGQIGRSGYTF. The CDR3, as DNA: TGCAGCGCAGGACAGATAGGGAGGAGTGGCTACACCTTC.

The genes are TRBV28 and TRBJ2-7, with 9 bases matching TRBD1. CDR1 MDHEN and CDR2 SYDVKM come from the germline V gene. The V and J ends lost 3 bases and 4 bases, in that order; junction bases with no gene match: 7. The CDR3 contains 15 residues. CDR3 sequence reads: CASSFGTGKNYEQYF. As DNA, the CDR3 is TGTGCCAGCAGTTTCGGGACAGGGAAGAATTACGAGCAGTACTTC.

Relative to its sample, this clonotype is medium-sized. The chain uses TRBV20-1 and TRBJ2-3; perhaps D is TRBD1 or TRBD2 (5 bases each). The germline gives CDR1 DFQATT, CDR2 SNEGSKA (reference sequence). The CDR3 is 13 residues long. The V gene lost 7 bases and the J gene lost 3 bases, with 14 bases spanning the gap. Here the CDR3 DNA reads TGCAGTGTTGGGACCCCGAGTACAGATACGCAGTATTTT. Protein sequence: CSVGTPSTDTQYF.

This clonotype was counted only a few times. The rearrangement joins TRBV29-1 to TRBJ1-2, with D perhaps TRBD1 (6 bases). Trimming shortened V by 4 bases and J by 3 bases, and 9 bases separated the two germline ends. Germline V gene lookup returns CDR1 SQVTM and CDR2 ANQGSEA. CDR3 size: 12 residues. DNA for the CDR3: TGCAGCGTTGGGGAGGGGGACTATGGCTACACCTTC. Amino acid sequence: CSVGEGDYGYTF.

V usage is TRBV27 and J usage is TRBJ1-5; possible D gene TRBD1, 5 bases. V shed 6 bases and J shed 1 base, with 19 bases lying between them. Germline V gene sequence: CDR1 MNHEY, CDR2 SMNVEV (reference sequence). The CDR3 has 17 residues. This chain's CDR3 is CASSPGGGRSSNQPQHF. CDR3 nucleotides: TGTGCCAGCAGCCCCGGGGGAGGGCGTTCCAGCAATCAGCCCCAGCATTTT.

The sample holds many counts of this clonotype. CDR3 region: CATSDQGGNQPQHF. As DNA, the CDR3 is TGTGCCACCAGCGACCAGGGCGGCAATCAGCCCCAGCATTTT. V gene TRBV24-1 combines with J gene TRBJ1-5; perhaps TRBD1 as D (5 bases). Germline CDR1 and CDR2: KGHDR and SFDVKD. V was clipped by 7 bases and J by 2 bases, with 11 bases between them. There are 14 residues in the CDR3.

This clonotype was seen many times. The chain carries TRBV20-1 and TRBJ2-7; the match to TRBD1 covers 7 bases. V was clipped by 6 bases and J by 2 bases; unmatched bases: 7. The CDR3 length is 13 residues. Germline CDR1 reads DFQATT; CDR2 reads SNEGSKA (reference sequence). CDR3 in amino acids: CSARSTGAYEQYF. DNA for the CDR3: TGCAGTGCGAGGTCAACAGGGGCCTACGAGCAGTACTTC.

This clonotype appeared a single time. The J gene is TRBJ2-5, the V gene TRBV6-5; tentatively, D is TRBD2 (6 bases). The CDR3 sequence is 13 residues long. Trimming pared 2 bases from V and 7 bases from J, leaving 11 bases between. Germline V CDR1 and CDR2: MNHEY, SVGAGI. The CDR3 is CASSYPGRGTQYF. CDR3 in DNA: TGTGCCAGCAGTTACCCGGGGCGGGGGACCCAGTACTTC.

This clonotype was seen only a few times. V and J are TRBV20-1 and TRBJ1-3; the D is unclear. V lost 3 bases and J lost 0, with 9 bases in between. Germline-derived CDR1 and CDR2 are DFQATT and SNEGSKA (reference sequence). The CDR3 contains 14 residues. Written as DNA, the CDR3 is TGCAGTGCTAGCGCTGCCTCCTCTGGAAACACCATATATTTT. It is translated as CSASAASSGNTIYF.

The rearrangement uses TRBV2 and TRBJ2-7; TRBD2 aligns across 13 bases. In germline, CDR1 is SNHLY, CDR2 FYNNEI. Germline trimming cut 11 bases from V and 10 bases from J; bases unmatched to any gene: 11. The CDR3 contains 13 residues. The CDR3 spells CASRAGTSGDQYF. The CDR3 region has the DNA TGTGCCTCTCGGGCTGGGACTAGCGGGGACCAGTACTTC.

This chain uses TRBV20-1 with TRBJ1-1; possible D gene TRBD1, 5 bases. The CDR3 has 16 residues. V was pared by 0 bases and J by 4 bases, with 18 bases between. From germline, CDR1 is DFQATT and CDR2 SNEGSKA (reference sequence). The DNA of the CDR3 is TGCAGTGCTAGAGAGGGGCCCCAGGGTGTGAGCACTGAAGCTTTCTTT. Its protein is CSAREGPQGVSTEAFF.

The chain combines TRBV27 with TRBJ1-2; perhaps TRBD1 as D (6 bases). Germline CDR1 is MNHEY and CDR2 is SMNVEV (reference sequence). The CDR3 has 15 residues. Between the trimmed V and J ends, which lost 2 bases and 3 bases, there was a span of 13 bases. CDR3 protein: CASSLMGGSYYGYTF. CDR3 in DNA: TGTGCCAGCAGTTTAATGGGGGGCTCGTACTATGGCTACACCTTC.